The rows below give T cell receptor beta chains drawn from one sample of a study of T cell repertoires in cytomegalovirus infection. MiXCR was run by TCRdb on the reads, yielding one entry per CDR3 protein. The sample yields a few hundred thousand distinct CDR3 sequences, over 15% seen once. The sample consisted of CD8+ T cells from PBMCs. The receptors here all came from a human donor in good health (CMV status not recorded). Some clones in this sample may be carry-over from other donors' samples. Each CDR3 is given without its conserved first and last residue. Each record gives: J gene, V gene, clone size, CDR3 protein. Size values are once, few and many counts, or a class for expanded clones, and some rows have none.

TRBJ1-1,TRBV29-1,-,SASRGQGNTEAF
TRBJ1-4,TRBV6-5,once,ASRTLLNEKLF
TRBJ2-2,TRBV6-2/TRBV6-3,few,ASSYRVPGATGELF
TRBJ2-1,TRBV27,few,ASSFGLFQALSNEQF
TRBJ2-1,TRBV6-1,many,ASRNSKTGTFRYNEQF
TRBJ1-1,TRBV7-2,many,ASSLGQGLEAF
TRBJ1-5,TRBV7-9,many,ASSAEKGSNQPQH
TRBJ2-7,TRBV28,-,ASSFGGWGYEQY
TRBJ1-5,TRBV28,many,ASSLSSDQPQH
TRBJ2-7,TRBV4-3,few,ASSRLGANEQY
TRBJ2-1,TRBV5-1,few,ASSWSGGGSPYNEQF
TRBJ2-1,TRBV6-2/TRBV6-3,many,ASSYSLGVSYNEQF
TRBJ2-1,TRBV7-6,many,ASSYTQGGLYNEQF
TRBJ2-1,TRBV6-2/TRBV6-3,-,ASVLAGGDNEQF
TRBJ1-2,TRBV10-3,-,AISEIPGHGMENYGYT
TRBJ1-1,TRBV6-2/TRBV6-3,-,ASSYVPGQGFTEAF
TRBJ2-5,TRBV6-5,few,ASTQGGGTQY
TRBJ1-5,TRBV6-2/TRBV6-3,-,VSDLGPGSNQPQH
TRBJ2-3,TRBV6-2/TRBV6-3,few,ASRSQGTDTQY
TRBJ2-2,TRBV6-2/TRBV6-3,many,ASRNQGDTGELF
TRBJ2-2,TRBV2,many,ASSQSGTDTGELF
TRBJ1-2,TRBV7-8,many,ASSASRVGYGYT
TRBJ1-3,TRBV11-2,-,ASRVGGNTIY
TRBJ2-7,TRBV7-6,many,ASSQGGVLYEQY
TRBJ2-7,TRBV20-1,-,SARGRDSFYEQY
TRBJ2-1,TRBV19,-,ASSFHLAFGNEQF
TRBJ1-1,TRBV6-6,-,ASSQGGPNTEAF